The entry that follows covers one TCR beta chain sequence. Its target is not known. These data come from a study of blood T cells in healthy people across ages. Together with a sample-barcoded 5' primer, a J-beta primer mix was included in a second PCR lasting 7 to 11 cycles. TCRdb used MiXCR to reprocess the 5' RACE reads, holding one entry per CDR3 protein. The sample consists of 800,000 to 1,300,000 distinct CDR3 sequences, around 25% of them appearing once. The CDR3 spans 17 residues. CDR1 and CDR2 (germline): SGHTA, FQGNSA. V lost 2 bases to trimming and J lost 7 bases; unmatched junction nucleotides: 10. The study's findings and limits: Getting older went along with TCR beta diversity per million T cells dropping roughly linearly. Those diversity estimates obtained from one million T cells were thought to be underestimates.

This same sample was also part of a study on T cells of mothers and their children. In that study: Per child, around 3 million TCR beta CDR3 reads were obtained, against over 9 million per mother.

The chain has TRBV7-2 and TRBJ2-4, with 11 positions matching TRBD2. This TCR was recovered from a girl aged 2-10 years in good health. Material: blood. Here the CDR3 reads CASSLSSGRLMGNIQYF. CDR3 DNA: TGTGCCAGCAGCTTATCTAGCGGGAGGTTGATGGGGAACATTCAGTACTTC.